This paragraph reports one TCR beta chain. V shed 2 bases, J shed 7 bases, and the junction held 1 base outside the gene matches. Germline CDR1 SGHTS, CDR2 YDEGEE. This CDR3 spans 15 amino acids. As originally analysed: By means of reference gene primer amplification, nucleated cell counts were estimated. Libraries were prepared by immunoSEQ multiplex PCR; TCRdb keeps only in-frame clonotypes and omits some of them. The D gene and trimming were derived from the DNA, and the V and J assignments and clone size from that table. The sample has about 140,000 clones; around 80% are singletons. This sample is drawn from a study of blood T cell repertoires in COVID-19. Background on the study: Acute-phase and convalescent COVID-19 samples originated in the United States, Italy and Spain. PBMCs, B-cell-depleted T cells, or T cells were the source of the cDNA or gDNA that made up the material.

The receptor was isolated from a man aged 55 to 70 with acute or convalescent COVID-19. Source material: peripheral blood. The chain links TRBV5-8 to TRBJ1-6, with 12 bases fitting TRBD1. The chain's CDR3 is CASSLGTGGNSPLHF. For the CDR3, the DNA is TGTGCCAGCAGCTTAGGGACAGGGGGCAATTCACCCCTCCACTTT.